Reported below is one T cell receptor (beta chain). As yet, its antigen is unknown. From germline, CDR1 is SNHLY and CDR2 FYNNEI. The CDR3 totals 15 residues. Trimming took 6 bases from V and 0 from J, leaving 14 bases between them. The PCR used 60 Vbeta and 13 Jbeta primers. Assay: immunoSEQ multiplex PCR; the TCRdb copy retains only in-frame clones and omits some. The sample lists under 200,000 clones, 65% to 90% occurring once. These data belong to a study of cytomegalovirus exposure and HLA in healthy donors. Study findings and constraints: The study recorded about 150 TCR beta chains that were cytomegalovirus-associated.

The receptor was derived from a human donor in good health. J is TRBJ1-1 and V is TRBV2; tentative D call: TRBD1 (6 bases). Sequencing was done on a sample of PBMCs. The CDR3 protein is CASRWRRTVNTEAFF. In DNA, the CDR3 is TGTGCCAGCAGATGGAGGCGGACAGTGAACACTGAAGCTTTCTTT.